A single sample gave rise to the 28 T cell receptor beta chains below, sequenced in a study of T cells in Graves' hyperthyroidism and ophthalmopathy (dated by TCRdb to 2018 to 2020). The library came from multiplex PCR. The sequencer was an Illumina HiSeq 2000. TCR beta CDR3 regions were amplified from RNA transcripts. For the first round of RT-PCR on the TCR CDR3, the HTBI primer set was used together with the Qiagen OneStep RT-PCR kit. TCRdb handled the public reads itself, with Q25 trimming in fastp and clone calling in MiXCR, and kept productive beta chains. Each CDR3 protein appears once, grouped with its most common genes and DNA. In all, the sample holds under 350,000 distinct CDR3 sequences, and around 15% of those were seen once. The ten largest clones add up to 30% to 40% of the sample. What was sequenced was blood. Source of these receptors: a woman in her forties with Graves' ophthalmopathy.

At least ten counts were recorded for this clonotype. The V gene is TRBV6-1, the J gene TRBJ2-5; 9 nucleotides line up with TRBD1. Germline CDR1 MNHNS, CDR2 SASEGT. The CDR3 is 16 amino acids. V lost 5 bases and J lost 4; bases outside the gene matches: 11. The CDR3 loop is CASSTAPGQGGETQYF. CDR3 nucleotide sequence: TGTGCCAGCAGTACCGCCCCGGGACAGGGTGGAGAGACCCAGTACTTC.

At least ten counts were recorded for this clonotype. The V gene is TRBV28, the J gene TRBJ2-7, with a tentative D call TRBD1 (6 bases). Deletions cut 4 bases from V and 2 bases from J, with 15 bases between. Germline-derived CDR1 and CDR2 are MDHEN and SYDVKM. There are 15 residues in the CDR3. CDR3 protein: CASSSVGDMAYEQYF. In nucleotides, the CDR3 is TGTGCCAGCAGTTCCGTTGGGGACATGGCCTACGAGCAGTACTTC.

The chain recombines TRBV20-1 with TRBJ2-7, with TRBD2 matching over 7 bases. The length of the CDR3 is 15 residues. Per germline, CDR1 DFQATT and CDR2 SNEGSKA (reference sequence). J lost 3 bases, V lost 0 bases, and 8 bases had no gene match. In DNA form, the CDR3 reads TGCAGTGCTAGAGATACCGCTAGCGGTTACTACGAGCAGTACTTC. Residues: CSARDTASGYYEQYF.

The chain has TRBV4-1 and TRBJ1-6; 7 nucleotides agree with TRBD1. CDR1 is MGHRA and CDR2 is YSYEKL in the germline V gene. V shed 0 bases, J shed 10 bases, and the junction held 9 bases outside the gene matches. This CDR3 comprises 16 residues. The CDR3 sequence: CASSQDPQRGRSPLHF. For the CDR3, the DNA is TGCGCCAGCAGCCAAGATCCACAAAGGGGGCGATCACCCCTCCACTTT.

This clonotype was seen many times. The chain combines TRBV7-9 with TRBJ2-1; D uncertain. In germline, CDR1 is SEHNR, CDR2 FQNEAQ (reference sequence). The V end was cut by 3 bases, the J end by 0 bases, with 6 bases between. The CDR3 is 14 residues long. CDR3 protein: CASSFQSSYNEQFF. The DNA for the CDR3 is TGTGCCAGCAGCTTCCAAAGCTCCTACAATGAGCAGTTCTTC.

The gene calls are TRBV5-1 and TRBJ2-1; the D is unclear. With the DNA end fitting TRBJ2-7 better, the J assignment may be wrong. The CDR3 consists of 16 residues. Looked up from germline, CDR1 is SGHRS and CDR2 is YFSETQ. DNA of the CDR3: TGCGCCAGCAGCTTGTCTAGAGCAGGCCAACTCACTGAGCAGTACTTC. Its protein product is CASSLSRAGQLTEQYF.

The chain couples TRBV9 to TRBJ1-2, with TRBD1 identical over 11 bases. Germline lookup yields CDR1 SGDLS and CDR2 YYNGEE. V shed 6 bases, J shed 5 bases, and the junction held 6 bases outside the gene matches. The CDR3 covers 14 residues. CDR3 DNA: TGTGCCAGCAAACCGGGGACAGGGGGATATGGCTACACCTTC. It encodes CASKPGTGGYGYTF.

This clonotype was counted only a few times. V and J are TRBV4-1 and TRBJ2-5; tentatively, D is TRBD2 (6 bases). The CDR3 runs to 15 residues. Looked up from germline, CDR1 is MGHRA and CDR2 is YSYEKL. Trimming removed 3 bases at V and 0 bases at J, with 11 bases between. CDR3 bases: TGCGCCAGCAGCCAGGGCGGGACCTACCAAGAGACCCAGTACTTC. It translates to CASSQGGTYQETQYF.

There are many counts of this clonotype. This chain uses TRBV6-1 with TRBJ1-5, with D hard to call. Germline V CDR1 and CDR2: MNHNS, SASEGT. CDR3 size: 15 residues. Trimming left V 2 bases short and J 0 bases short, with 8 bases between. DNA for the CDR3: TGTGCCAGCAGTGAACGACCGACTAGCAATCAGCCCCAGCATTTT. Translated: CASSERPTSNQPQHF.

This clonotype was picked up many times. The chain carries TRBV12-3 or TRBV12-4 and TRBJ1-1; 10 bases agree with TRBD1. V was clipped by 7 bases and J by 5 bases; unmatched bases: 7. The CDR3 is made up of 14 amino acids. CDR3 region: CASTRTGGYTEAFF. CDR3 nucleotide sequence: TGTGCCAGCACCAGGACAGGGGGTTATACTGAAGCTTTCTTT.

This clonotype was observed at least ten times. The gene calls are TRBV28 and TRBJ1-2; D is possibly TRBD1 (6 bases). V was clipped by 6 bases and J by 5 bases, with 10 bases between them. Germline values: CDR1 MDHEN, CDR2 SYDVKM. The CDR3 consists of 12 residues. CDR3 nucleotides: TGTGCCAGCAGAGGGACATCGTATGGCTACACCTTC. This codes for CASRGTSYGYTF.

V is TRBV5-4 and J is TRBJ2-3; 7 bases are shared with TRBD2. Germline values: CDR1 SGHNT, CDR2 YYREEE (reference sequence). The V segment lost 1 base and the J segment 2 bases; nucleotides outside the gene matches: 7. The CDR3 length is 16 residues. The CDR3 loop is CASSLFGLADTDTQYF. CDR3 coding DNA: TGTGCCAGCAGCTTGTTCGGCCTAGCGGACACAGATACGCAGTATTTT.

This clonotype was detected ten times or more. The chain joins TRBV7-8 to TRBJ2-1, with 8 bases lining up with TRBD2. The CDR3 is made up of 17 amino acids. Germline V gene sequence: CDR1 SGHVS, CDR2 FQNEAQ. The V segment lost 1 base and the J segment 3 bases; nucleotides outside the gene matches: 8. The DNA of the CDR3 is TGTGCCAGCAGCTTAGGTCTCGGGAGGGCCAACTACAATGAGCAGTTCTTC. Amino acids: CASSLGLGRANYNEQFF.

This clonotype was seen a few times. The chain links TRBV15 to TRBJ2-1, with a weak D call TRBD1 (6 bases). Germline CDR1 and CDR2: LNHNV and YYDKDF (reference sequence). Deletions cut 5 bases from V and 7 bases from J, with 15 bases between. There are 14 residues in the CDR3. The CDR3 DNA reads TGTGCCACCAGCGATTTGATCAGGGGAAATGAGCAGTTCTTC. Protein: CATSDLIRGNEQFF.

At least ten counts were recorded for this clonotype. The chain joins TRBV11-2 to TRBJ1-2, with D possibly being TRBD1 (5 bases). Trimming took off 5 bases at V and 7 bases at J, with 11 bases between the two ends. The CDR3 has 12 residues. CDR1 and CDR2 from the germline V gene are SGHAT and FQNNGV. CDR3 region: CASSVGGGGYTF. CDR3 in DNA: TGTGCCAGCAGCGTTGGGGGTGGTGGCTACACCTTC.

This clonotype was seen repeatedly, ten times or more. This sequence joins TRBV6-1 and TRBJ2-3; D is possibly TRBD1 (6 bases). Trimming left V 5 bases short and J 0 bases short, with 9 bases between. CDR1 and CDR2 (germline): MNHNS, SASEGT. This CDR3 spans 14 amino acids. In nucleotides, the CDR3 is TGTGCCAGCAGTAGTGGACAGAGCACAGATACGCAGTATTTT. Amino acids: CASSSGQSTDTQYF.

For this clonotype: With a much larger clone just one base away, this may be a read error. The chain uses TRBV19 and TRBJ1-1; D ambiguous. The V end was cut by 2 bases, the J end by 6 bases, with 13 bases between. Germline CDR1 is LNHDA and CDR2 is SQIVND (reference sequence). The CDR3 is made up of 14 amino acids. As DNA, the CDR3 is TGTGCCAGTAGTATAAGGACGGACTACGCTGAAGCTTTCTTT. Translated: CASSIRTDYAEAFF.

This clonotype came up many times. The chain employs TRBV6-1 and TRBJ1-5; D remains ambiguous. V was clipped by 2 bases and J by 7 bases, with 12 bases between them. The germline V gene encodes CDR1 MNHNS and CDR2 SASEGT. The CDR3 is 14 amino acids. In DNA form, the CDR3 reads TGTGCCAGCAGTGAAAATCAGGAAGACCAGCCCCAGCATTTT. It codes for CASSENQEDQPQHF.

This clonotype was seen a few times. The CDR3 sequence: CASSPSQGTETQYF. In DNA form, the CDR3 reads TGTGCCAGCAGCCCCAGTCAGGGGACGGAGACCCAGTACTTC. V is TRBV11-3 and J is TRBJ2-5, with D perhaps matching TRBD1 (6 bases). CDR3 length equals 14 residues. Trimming removed 5 bases from V and 5 bases from J, with 15 bases in between. Looked up from germline, CDR1 is SGHNT and CDR2 is YENEEA.

V usage is TRBV4-2 and J usage is TRBJ2-3, with 8 bases matching TRBD2. The germline gives CDR1 LGHNA, CDR2 YNFKEQ. Germline trimming cut 0 bases from V and 3 bases from J; bases unmatched to any gene: 5. This CDR3 spans 16 amino acids. The CDR3 loop is CASSQDVGLGTDTQYF. CDR3 DNA: TGTGCCAGCAGCCAAGATGTGGGACTAGGAACAGATACGCAGTATTTT.

CDR3 region: CASEPYEQYF. For the CDR3, the DNA is TGTGCCAGCGAGCCCTACGAGCAGTACTTC. The rearrangement links TRBV2 to TRBJ2-7; D gene uncertain. The CDR3 is 10 residues long. V gave up 8 bases and J gave up 2 bases, with 4 bases separating them. Germline V CDR1 and CDR2: SNHLY, FYNNEI.

Comment on this clonotype: A much more abundant neighbour one base away suggests this may be a read error. Since the CDR3 does not end with the conserved phenylalanine or tryptophan, this likely comes from a read error. V is TRBV20-1 and J is TRBJ1-4; 9 bases align to TRBD1. Germline-derived CDR1 and CDR2 are DFQATT and SNEGSKA (reference sequence). J lost 8 bases, V lost 5 bases, and 9 bases had no gene match. This CDR3 comprises 14 residues. The CDR3 DNA sequence: TGCAGTGCTCTGGGGACAGGGTTTGGAGAAAAACTGTTTATT. This gives the protein CSALGTGFGEKLFI.

This rearrangement joins TRBV20-1 to TRBJ1-1, with D possibly being TRBD1 (5 bases). The CDR3 runs 14 residues. V was shortened by 6 bases and J by 4 bases, with 18 bases between the two germline ends. Per the germline V gene, CDR1 is DFQATT and CDR2 is SNEGSKA (reference sequence). This CDR3 reads CSAFSRGGGTEAFF. The DNA for the CDR3 is TGCAGTGCCTTCTCACGGGGGGGTGGCACTGAAGCTTTCTTT.

This clonotype was seen a handful of times. The J gene is TRBJ2-2, the V gene TRBV5-1; possibly TRBD1 for D (5 bases). The V gene lost 3 bases and the J gene lost 2 bases, with 14 bases spanning the gap. Germline CDR1 is SGHRS and CDR2 is YFSETQ. The CDR3 extends over 16 amino acids. The CDR3: CASSSIPTVNTGELFF. The CDR3 DNA follows: TGCGCCAGCAGCTCGATTCCGACAGTTAACACCGGGGAGCTGTTTTTT.

This clonotype was observed many times. This chain joins TRBV25-1 and TRBJ1-5; D is undetermined. CDR1 is MGHDK and CDR2 is SYGVNS in the germline V gene. V shed 1 base and J shed 1 base, with 5 bases lying between them. CDR3 length equals 14 residues. CDR3 sequence reads: CASSEFESNQPQHF. In nucleotides, the CDR3 is TGTGCCAGCAGTGAATTTGAGAGCAATCAGCCCCAGCATTTT.

The chain employs TRBV7-9 and TRBJ1-3; D not resolved. The CDR3 runs to 17 residues. Trimming took off 1 base at V and 7 bases at J, with 20 bases between the two ends. CDR1 and CDR2 from the germline V gene are SEHNR and FQNEAQ (reference sequence). DNA of the CDR3: TGTGCCAGCAGCTTAGAAGGTCTGTGGCGGGAGACGAACACCATATATTTT. As protein: CASSLEGLWRETNTIYF. Looking up the rest from reference TRBV7-9 and TRBJ1-3 gives the full variable domain: DTGVSQNPRHKITKRGQNVTFRCDPISEHNRLYWYRQTLGQGPEFLTYFQNEAQLEKSRLLSDRFSAERPKGSFSTLEIQRTEQGDSAMYLCASSLEGLWRETNTIYFGEGSWLTVV.

This clonotype appeared many times. The chain carries TRBV13 and TRBJ2-1; maybe TRBD2 (6 bases). The V end lost 0 bases, the J end lost 8 bases, and 11 bases lay between the germline ends. The CDR3 totals 14 residues. The germline gives CDR1 PRHDT, CDR2 FYEKMQ (reference sequence). CDR3 coding DNA: TGTGCCAGCAGCTTAGGCCTAGCGTCCGATGAGCAGTTCTTC. Translating it yields CASSLGLASDEQFF.

This clonotype came up many times. The chain combines TRBV6-1 with TRBJ1-2, with D perhaps matching TRBD1 (6 bases). The CDR3 runs 12 residues. CDR1 MNHNS and CDR2 SASEGT come from the germline V gene. Deletions cut 6 bases from V and 4 bases from J, with 9 bases between. This CDR3 is CASRDRLYGYTF. The DNA of the CDR3 is TGTGCCAGCAGGGACAGACTCTATGGCTACACCTTC.